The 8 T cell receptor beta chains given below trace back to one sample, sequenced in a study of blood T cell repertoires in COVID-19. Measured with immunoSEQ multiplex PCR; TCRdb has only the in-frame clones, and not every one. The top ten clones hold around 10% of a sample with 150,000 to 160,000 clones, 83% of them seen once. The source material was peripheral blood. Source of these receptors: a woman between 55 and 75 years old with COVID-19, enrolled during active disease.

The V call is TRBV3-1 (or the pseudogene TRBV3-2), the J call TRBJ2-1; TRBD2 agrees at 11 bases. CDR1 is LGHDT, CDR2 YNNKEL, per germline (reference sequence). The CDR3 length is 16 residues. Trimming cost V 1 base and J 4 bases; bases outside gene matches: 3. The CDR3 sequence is CASSQGLAGIYNEQFF. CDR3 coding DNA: TGTGCCAGCAGCCAAGGACTAGCGGGAATATACAATGAGCAGTTCTTC.

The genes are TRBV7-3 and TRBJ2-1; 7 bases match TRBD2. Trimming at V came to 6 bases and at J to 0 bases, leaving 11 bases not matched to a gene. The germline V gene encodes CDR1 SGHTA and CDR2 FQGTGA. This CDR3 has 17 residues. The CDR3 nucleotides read TGTGCCAGCAGTCCTACTGCAAGCGGGACCTCCTACAATGAGCAGTTCTTC. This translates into CASSPTASGTSYNEQFF. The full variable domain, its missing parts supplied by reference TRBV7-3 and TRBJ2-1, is GAGVSQTPSNKVTEKGKYVELRCDPISGHTALYWYRQSLGQGPEFLIYFQGTGAADDSGLPNDRFFAVRPEGSVSTLKIQRTERGDSAVYLCASSPTASGTSYNEQFFGPGTRLTVL.

The CDR3 bases are TGCGCCAGCAGCGAAGGGGGAAATGTTAATGGCTACACCTTC. Its protein is CASSEGGNVNGYTF. This chain links TRBV5-1 with TRBJ1-2, with D perhaps TRBD1 (6 bases). The germline gives CDR1 SGHRS, CDR2 YFSETQ. Trimming shortened V by 4 bases and J by 6 bases, and 16 bases separated the two germline ends. The CDR3 has 14 amino acids.

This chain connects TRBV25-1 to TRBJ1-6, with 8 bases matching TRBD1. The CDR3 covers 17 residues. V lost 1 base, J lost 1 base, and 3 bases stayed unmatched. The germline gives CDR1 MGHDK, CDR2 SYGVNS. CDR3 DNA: TGTGCCAGCAGTGAATGGACAGGGACGTCCTATAATTCACCCCTCCACTTT. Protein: CASSEWTGTSYNSPLHF.

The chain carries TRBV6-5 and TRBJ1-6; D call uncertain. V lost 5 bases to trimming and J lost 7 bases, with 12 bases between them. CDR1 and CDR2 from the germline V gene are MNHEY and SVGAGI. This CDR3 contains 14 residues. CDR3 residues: CASSRDAENSPLHF. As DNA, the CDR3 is TGTGCCAGCAGTCGTGACGCGGAGAATTCACCCCTCCACTTT.

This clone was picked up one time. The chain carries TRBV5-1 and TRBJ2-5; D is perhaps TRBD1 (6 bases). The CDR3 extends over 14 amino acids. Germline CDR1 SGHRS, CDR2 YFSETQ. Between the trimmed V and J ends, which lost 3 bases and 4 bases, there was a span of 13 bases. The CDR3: CASSSGAGGETQYF. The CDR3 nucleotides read TGCGCCAGCAGCTCAGGGGCTGGGGGAGAGACCCAGTACTTC.

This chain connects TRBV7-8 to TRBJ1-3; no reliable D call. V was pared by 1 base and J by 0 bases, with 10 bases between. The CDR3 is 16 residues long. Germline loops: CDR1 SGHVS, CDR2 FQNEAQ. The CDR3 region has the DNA TGTGCCAGCAGCTTAGTTTCCGGTTCCTCTGGAAACACCATATATTTT. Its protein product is CASSLVSGSSGNTIYF. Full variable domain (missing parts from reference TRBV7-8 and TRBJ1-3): GAGVSQSPRYKVAKRGQDVALRCDPISGHVSLFWYQQALGQGPEFLTYFQNEAQLDKSGLPSDRFFAERPEGSVSTLKIQRTQQEDSAVYLCASSLVSGSSGNTIYFGEGSWLTVV.

The CDR3 region has the DNA TGTGCCAGCAGCCTTTACAGGGGGCAAAATTCACCCCTCCACTTT. This encodes CASSLYRGQNSPLHF. The chain has TRBV11-2 and TRBJ1-6, with 9 bases identical to TRBD1. With 5 bases clipped from V and 7 bases from J, the junction kept 6 bases outside the gene matches. CDR1 and CDR2 (germline): SGHAT, FQNNGV. The CDR3 has 15 amino acids.